This record looks at one T cell receptor (beta chain) sequence and its context. Its antigen is as yet unknown. Method: immunoSEQ multiplex PCR; TCRdb's copy keeps in-frame clones and lacks some. The sample has more than 150,000 clones; about 87% are singletons. V lost 7 bases, J lost 1 base, and 8 bases lay in between. Germline lookup yields CDR1 LNHDA and CDR2 SQIVND (reference sequence). This CDR3 has 13 residues. This entry belongs to a study of T cell responses to AZD1222 COVID-19 vaccine. Study-wide context: Researchers grouped second doses given at about 4 or about 12 weeks into one pool.

Findings of the study overall: In the spike-specific TCR repertoire, nearly half reportedly target unmutated variant regions. Among the donors, most were white British and more were female, and clonal diversity was possibly underestimated.

The origin of this receptor is an adult in good health. The V and J genes are TRBV19 and TRBJ2-1; possible D gene TRBD2, 5 bases. This specimen consisted of peripheral blood, obtained on day 0 of AZD1222 vaccination. The CDR3 coding sequence is TGTGCCAGTAAGACGGGGTCCTACAATGAGCAGTTCTTC. It codes for CASKTGSYNEQFF. Supplemented by reference TRBV19 and TRBJ2-1, the full variable domain reads DGGITQSPKYLFRKEGQNVTLSCEQNLNHDAMYWYRQDPGQGLRLIYYSQIVNDFQKGDIAEGYSVSREKKESFPLTVTSAQKNPTAFYLCASKTGSYNEQFFGPGTRLTVL.